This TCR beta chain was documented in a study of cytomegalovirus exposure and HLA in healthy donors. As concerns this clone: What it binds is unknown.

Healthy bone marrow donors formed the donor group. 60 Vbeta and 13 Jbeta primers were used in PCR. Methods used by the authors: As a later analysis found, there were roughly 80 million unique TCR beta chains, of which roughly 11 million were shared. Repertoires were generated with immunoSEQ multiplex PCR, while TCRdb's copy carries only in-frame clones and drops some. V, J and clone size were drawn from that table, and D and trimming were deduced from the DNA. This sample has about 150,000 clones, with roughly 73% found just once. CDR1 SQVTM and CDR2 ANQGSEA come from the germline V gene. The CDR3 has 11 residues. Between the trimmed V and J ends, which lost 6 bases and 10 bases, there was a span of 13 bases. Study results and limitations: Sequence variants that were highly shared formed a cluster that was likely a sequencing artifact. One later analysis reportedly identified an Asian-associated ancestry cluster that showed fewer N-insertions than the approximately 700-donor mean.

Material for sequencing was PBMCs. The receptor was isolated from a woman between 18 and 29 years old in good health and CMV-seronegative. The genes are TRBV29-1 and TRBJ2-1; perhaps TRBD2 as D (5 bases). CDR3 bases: TGCAGCGTCACCGGCGGAGGCGAGCAGTTCTTC. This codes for CSVTGGGEQFF.